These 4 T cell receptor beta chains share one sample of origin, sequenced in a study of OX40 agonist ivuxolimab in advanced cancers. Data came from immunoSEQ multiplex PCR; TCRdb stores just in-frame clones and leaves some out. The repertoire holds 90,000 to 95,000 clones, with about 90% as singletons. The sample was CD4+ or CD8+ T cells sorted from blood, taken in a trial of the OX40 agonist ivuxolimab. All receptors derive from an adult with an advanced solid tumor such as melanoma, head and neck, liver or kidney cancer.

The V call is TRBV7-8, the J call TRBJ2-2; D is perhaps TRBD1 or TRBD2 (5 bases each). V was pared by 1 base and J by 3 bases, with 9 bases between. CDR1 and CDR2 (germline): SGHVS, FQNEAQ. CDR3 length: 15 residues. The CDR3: CASSLGQGDTGELFF. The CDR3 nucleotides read TGTGCCAGCAGCTTAGGTCAGGGAGACACCGGGGAGCTGTTTTTT.

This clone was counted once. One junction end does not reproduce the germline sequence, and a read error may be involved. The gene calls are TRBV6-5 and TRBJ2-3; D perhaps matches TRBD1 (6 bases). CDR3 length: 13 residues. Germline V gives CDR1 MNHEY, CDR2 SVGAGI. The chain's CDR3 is CASSIRLDSPVGF. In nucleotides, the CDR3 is TGTGCCAGCAGCATACGTTTGGACAGCCCCGTTGGTTTT.

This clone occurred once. In DNA form, the CDR3 reads TGTGCCAGCAGCCGAGTAGGCAGGGGGAACAATGAGCAGTTCTTC. Amino acids: CASSRVGRGNNEQFF. The chain employs TRBV7-2 and TRBJ2-1; TRBD1 matches at 7 bases. The CDR3 sequence is 15 residues long. V trimming: 5 bases; J trimming: 5 bases; junction bases outside the gene matches: 9. Germline V gives CDR1 SGHTA, CDR2 FQGNSA. Combining the CDR3 with reference TRBV7-2 and TRBJ2-1 gives the whole variable domain GAGVSQSPSNKVTEKGKDVELRCDPISGHTALYWYRQSLGQGLEFLIYFQGNSAPDKSGLPSDRFSAERTGGSVSTLTIQRTQQEDSAVYLCASSRVGRGNNEQFFGPGTRLTVL.

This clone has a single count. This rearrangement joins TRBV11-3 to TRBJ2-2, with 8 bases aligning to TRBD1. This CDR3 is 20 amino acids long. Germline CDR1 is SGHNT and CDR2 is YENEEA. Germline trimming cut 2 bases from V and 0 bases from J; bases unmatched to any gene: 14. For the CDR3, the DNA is TGTGCCAGCAGCTTATACTTGTGGCAGGGGGCAGGAACGAACACCGGGGAGCTGTTTTTT. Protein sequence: CASSLYLWQGAGTNTGELFF.